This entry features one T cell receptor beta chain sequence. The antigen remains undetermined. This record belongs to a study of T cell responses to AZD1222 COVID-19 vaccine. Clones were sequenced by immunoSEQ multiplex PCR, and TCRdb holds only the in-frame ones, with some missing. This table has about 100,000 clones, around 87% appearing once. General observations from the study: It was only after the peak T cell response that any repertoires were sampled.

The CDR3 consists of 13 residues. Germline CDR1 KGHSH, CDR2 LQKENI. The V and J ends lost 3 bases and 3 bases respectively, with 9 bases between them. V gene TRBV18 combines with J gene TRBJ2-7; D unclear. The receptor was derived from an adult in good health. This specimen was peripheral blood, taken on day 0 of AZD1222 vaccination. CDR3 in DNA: TGTGCCAGCTCACCTCTGGGCGGCTACGAGCAGTACTTC. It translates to CASSPLGGYEQYF.